This passage covers 4 T cell receptor beta chains from one sample sequenced in a study of blood T cell repertoires in COVID-19. Some clones are missing from TCRdb's copy, which holds only in-frame ones; the method was immunoSEQ multiplex PCR. Of some 150,000 clones in the sample, 86% are singletons; the top ten hold over 8%. The sequencing input was peripheral blood. Receptors were obtained from a woman in her sixties with acute or convalescent COVID-19.

This chain links TRBV7-9 with TRBJ1-2; unclear D gene. CDR1 and CDR2 from the germline V gene are SEHNR and FQNEAQ (reference sequence). Deletions cut 5 bases from V and 1 base from J, with 8 bases between. CDR3 length: 13 amino acids. The CDR3 loop reads CASSPRLNYGYTF. The CDR3 DNA follows: TGTGCCAGCAGCCCCAGACTTAACTATGGCTACACCTTC.

Comment on this clone: Other DNA sequences within the sample encode an identical CDR3. The V call is TRBV11-2, the J call TRBJ1-5; no clear D gene. V was cut by 0 bases and J by 4 bases, with 7 bases left in between. Per germline, CDR1 SGHAT and CDR2 FQNNGV. The CDR3 consists of 14 residues. CDR3 bases: TGTGCCAGCAGCTTAGATCGCGGGAATCAGCCCCAGCATTTT. Translating it yields CASSLDRGNQPQHF. Full variable domain (remainder filled in from reference TRBV11-2 and TRBJ1-5): EAGVAQSPRYKIIEKRQSVAFWCNPISGHATLYWYQQILGQGPKLLIQFQNNGVVDDSQLPKDRFSAERLKGVDSTLKIQPAKLEDSAVYLCASSLDRGNQPQHFGDGTRLSIL.

The V and J genes are TRBV30 and TRBJ1-1, with TRBD1 matching over 8 bases. This CDR3 spans 16 amino acids. Per germline, CDR1 GTSNPN and CDR2 SVGIG (reference sequence). V lost 2 bases and J lost 4; bases outside the gene matches: 12. CDR3 sequence reads: CAWSPPPRGLFTEAFF. The CDR3 nucleotides read TGTGCCTGGAGTCCCCCCCCCAGGGGGCTTTTCACTGAAGCTTTCTTT. Together with reference TRBV30 and TRBJ1-1, the CDR3 gives the full variable domain: SQTIHQWPATLVQPVGSPLSLECTVEGTSNPNLYWYRQAAGRGLQLLFYSVGIGQISSEVPQNLSASRPQDRQFILSSKKLLLSDSGFYLCAWSPPPRGLFTEAFFGQGTRLTVV.

The genes are TRBV5-1 and TRBJ2-5; possible D gene TRBD2, 6 bases. Per the germline V gene, CDR1 is SGHRS and CDR2 is YFSETQ. The germline V and J ends were trimmed by 0 bases and 2 bases, with 11 bases remaining between them. There are 15 residues in the CDR3. CDR3 DNA: TGCGCCAGCAGCTTGGCGGGGGAACCTCAAGAGACCCAGTACTTC. Amino acids: CASSLAGEPQETQYF.